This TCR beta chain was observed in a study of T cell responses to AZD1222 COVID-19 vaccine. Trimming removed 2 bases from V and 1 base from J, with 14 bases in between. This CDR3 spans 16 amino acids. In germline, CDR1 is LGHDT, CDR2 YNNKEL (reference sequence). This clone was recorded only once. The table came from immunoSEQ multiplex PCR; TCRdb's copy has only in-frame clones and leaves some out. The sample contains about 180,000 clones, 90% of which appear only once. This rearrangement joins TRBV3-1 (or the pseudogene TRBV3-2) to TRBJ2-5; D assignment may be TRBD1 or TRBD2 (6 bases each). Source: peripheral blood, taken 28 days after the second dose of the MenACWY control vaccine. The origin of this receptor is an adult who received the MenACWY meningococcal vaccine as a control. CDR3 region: CASSQRGAGVQETQYF. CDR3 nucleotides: TGTGCCAGCAGCCAAAGGGGGGCAGGTGTCCAAGAGACCCAGTACTTC.